This T cell receptor beta chain was sequenced for a study of OX40 agonist ivuxolimab in advanced cancers. General study points: CD8+ T cells were the subset that, on average, had more expanded clones than CD4+. Clonal expansion by week 6 occurred in CD4+ and CD8+ blood T cells (at 0.1 to 3.0 mg/kg).

With regard to this clone: Its matching antigen is unknown.

Sequencing used immunoSEQ multiplex PCR; TCRdb keeps in-frame clones, though not all of them. The sample records approximately 60,000 clones, 80% to 90% being singletons. The CDR3 consists of 14 residues. Trimming removed 7 bases at V and 2 bases at J, with 12 bases between. Germline V gene data show CDR1 as MNHNS and CDR2 as SASEGT. The V call is TRBV6-1, the J call TRBJ2-1; D gene unclear. The TCR comes from an adult with an advanced solid tumor such as melanoma, head and neck, liver or kidney cancer. The sample consisted of CD4+ or CD8+ T cells sorted from blood, taken in a trial of the OX40 agonist ivuxolimab. CDR3 in DNA: TGTGCCAGCATCGCCCTTGGGGCCTACAATGAGCAGTTCTTC. It yields the protein CASIALGAYNEQFF.